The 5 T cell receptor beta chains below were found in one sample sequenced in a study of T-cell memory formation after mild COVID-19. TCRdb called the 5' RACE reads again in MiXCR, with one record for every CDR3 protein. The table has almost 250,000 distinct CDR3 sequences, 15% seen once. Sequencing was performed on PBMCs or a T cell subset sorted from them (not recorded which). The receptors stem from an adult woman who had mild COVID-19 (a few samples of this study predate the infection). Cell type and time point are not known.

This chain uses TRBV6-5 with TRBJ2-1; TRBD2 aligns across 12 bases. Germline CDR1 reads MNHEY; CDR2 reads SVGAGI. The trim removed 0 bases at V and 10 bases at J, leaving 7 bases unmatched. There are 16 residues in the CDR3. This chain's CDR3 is CASSYSRTSGVGEQFF. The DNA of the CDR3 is TGTGCCAGCAGTTACTCTAGGACTAGCGGGGTGGGGGAGCAGTTCTTC.

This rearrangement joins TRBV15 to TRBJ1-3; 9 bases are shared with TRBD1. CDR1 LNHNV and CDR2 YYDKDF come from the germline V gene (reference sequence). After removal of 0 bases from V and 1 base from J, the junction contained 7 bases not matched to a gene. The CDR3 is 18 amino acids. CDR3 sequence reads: CATSRDHGTGPSGNTIYF. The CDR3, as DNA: TGTGCCACCAGCAGAGATCATGGGACAGGGCCTTCTGGAAACACCATATATTTT. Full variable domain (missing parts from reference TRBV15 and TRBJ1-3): DAMVIQNPRYQVTQFGKPVTLSCSQTLNHNVMYWYQQKSSQAPKLLFHYYDKDFNNEADTPDNFQSRRPNTSFCFLDIRSPGLGDTAMYLCATSRDHGTGPSGNTIYFGEGSWLTVV.

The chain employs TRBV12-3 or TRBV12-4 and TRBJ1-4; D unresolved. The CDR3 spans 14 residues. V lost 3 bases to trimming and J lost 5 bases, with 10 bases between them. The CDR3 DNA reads TGTGCCAGCAGTTTGACGGCCAACAATGAAAAACTGTTTTTT. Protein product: CASSLTANNEKLFF.

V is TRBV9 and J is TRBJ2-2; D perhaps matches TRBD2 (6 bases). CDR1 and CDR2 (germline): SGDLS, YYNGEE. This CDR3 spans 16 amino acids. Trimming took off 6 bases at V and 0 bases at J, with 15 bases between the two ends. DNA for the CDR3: TGTGCCAGCACCGGAGGGACGGAGGCGAACACCGGGGAGCTGTTTTTT. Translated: CASTGGTEANTGELFF.

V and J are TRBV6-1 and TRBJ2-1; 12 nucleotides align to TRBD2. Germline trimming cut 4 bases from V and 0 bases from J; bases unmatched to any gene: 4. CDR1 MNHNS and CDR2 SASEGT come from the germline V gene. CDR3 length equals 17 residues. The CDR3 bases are TGTGCCAGCAGTGCACTAGCGGGGGGAAGCTCCTACAATGAGCAGTTCTTC. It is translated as CASSALAGGSSYNEQFF.